The next 2 T cell receptor beta chains were all read from a single sample in a study of somatic mutations in cytotoxic T cells in rheumatoid arthritis (TCRdb year 2017). Library construction relied on the immunoSEQ multiplex PCR assay. Imported from immuneACCESS, the table was reduced by TCRdb to in-frame sequences with V and J called. These copies leave out some clones; in studies compared against another copy, an unresolved V gene accounts for under half, and the cause of the remainder is not known. The sample table lists around 20,000 clones, around 63% of them with a count of one. The top ten clones comprise 18% of the sample. Material for sequencing was CD8+ T cells sorted from blood. Receptors were obtained from an adult with rheumatoid arthritis.

This clone is labeled as medium-sized. The gene calls are TRBV6-1 and TRBJ2-3; no firm D call. Germline V lookup: CDR1 MNHNS, CDR2 SASEGT. The CDR3 loop spans 12 amino acids. V lost 8 bases to trimming and J lost 1 base, with 7 bases between them. DNA for the CDR3: TGTGCCAGCGCCCCACGCACAGATACGCAGTATTTT. It yields the protein CASAPRTDTQYF.

Comments on this clone: At one boundary the junction diverges from the germline segment, which might be a read error. This chain joins TRBV13 and TRBJ2-7; 7 bases are shared with TRBD2. This CDR3 is built from 16 residues. The germline V gene encodes CDR1 PRHDT and CDR2 FYEKMQ (reference sequence). Written as DNA, the CDR3 is TGTGACAGCAGCTCCTGGGGGGGGGAAGACTTCTACGAGCAGTACTTC. It yields the protein CDSSSWGGEDFYEQYF.